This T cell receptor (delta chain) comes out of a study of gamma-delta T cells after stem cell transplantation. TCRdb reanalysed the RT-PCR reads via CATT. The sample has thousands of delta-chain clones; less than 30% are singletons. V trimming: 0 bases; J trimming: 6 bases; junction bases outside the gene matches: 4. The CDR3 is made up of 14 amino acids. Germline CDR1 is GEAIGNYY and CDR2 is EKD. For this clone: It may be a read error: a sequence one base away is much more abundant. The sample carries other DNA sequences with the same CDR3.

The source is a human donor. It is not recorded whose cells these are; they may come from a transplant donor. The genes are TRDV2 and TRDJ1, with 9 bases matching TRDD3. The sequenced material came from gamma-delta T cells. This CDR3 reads CACDTWGIRNKLIF. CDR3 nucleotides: TGTGCCTGTGACACCTGGGGGATAAGGAATAAACTCATCTTT.